This T cell receptor beta chain was recovered during a study of vaccination effects on CD4 cells after COVID-19. Study overall: The participants, recipients of two vaccine doses, got either BNT162b2 or mRNA-1273.

Regarding this clone: Its antigen is undetermined.

Assay: immunoSEQ multiplex PCR; the TCRdb copy retains only in-frame clones and omits some. The sample contains around 83,000 clones, around 70% of which appear only once. The CDR3 consists of 15 residues. The germline gives CDR1 SSHAT, CDR2 FNYEAQ (reference sequence). V was trimmed by 5 bases and J by 9 bases, leaving 20 bases between them. Antigen-specific CD4+ T cell clonotypes were called by their expansion after viral peptide-pool culture in ViraFEST. Isolation of CD4+ T cells took place after about nine days of culture. A half-volume exchange with IL-2 medium occurred on days 3 and 7. The TCR sequence derives from a human donor who received a COVID-19 vaccine. The specimen was CD4+ T cells from PBMCs cultured with HCoV-229E spike peptides, collected before COVID-19 vaccination. The chain couples TRBV7-7 to TRBJ2-1; D is perhaps TRBD2 (6 bases). CDR3 residues: CASSPMRPSGGEQFF. The CDR3, as DNA: TGTGCCAGCAGCCCCATGCGGCCGTCCGGGGGTGAGCAGTTCTTC.